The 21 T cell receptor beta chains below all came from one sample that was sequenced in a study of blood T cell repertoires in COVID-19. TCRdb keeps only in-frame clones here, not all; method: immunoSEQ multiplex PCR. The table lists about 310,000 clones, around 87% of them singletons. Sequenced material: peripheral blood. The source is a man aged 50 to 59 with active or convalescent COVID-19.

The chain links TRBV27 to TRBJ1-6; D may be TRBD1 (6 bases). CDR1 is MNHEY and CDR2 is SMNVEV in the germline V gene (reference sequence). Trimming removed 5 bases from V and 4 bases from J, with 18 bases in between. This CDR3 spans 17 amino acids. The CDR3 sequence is CASSPSYRAIYNSPLHF. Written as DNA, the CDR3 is TGTGCCAGCAGTCCAAGTTACAGGGCGATTTATAATTCACCCCTCCACTTT.

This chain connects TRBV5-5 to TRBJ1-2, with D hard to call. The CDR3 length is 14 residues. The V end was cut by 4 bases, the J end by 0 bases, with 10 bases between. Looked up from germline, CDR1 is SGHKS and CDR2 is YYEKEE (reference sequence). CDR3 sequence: CASSASTANYGYTF. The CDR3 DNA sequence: TGTGCCAGCAGCGCTTCGACTGCTAACTATGGCTACACCTTC.

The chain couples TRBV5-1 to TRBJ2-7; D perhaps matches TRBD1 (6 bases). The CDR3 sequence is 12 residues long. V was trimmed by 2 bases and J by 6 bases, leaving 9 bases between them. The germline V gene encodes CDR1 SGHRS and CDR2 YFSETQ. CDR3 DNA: TGCGCCAGCAGCTTCCAGGGGAGCGAGCAGTACTTC. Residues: CASSFQGSEQYF.

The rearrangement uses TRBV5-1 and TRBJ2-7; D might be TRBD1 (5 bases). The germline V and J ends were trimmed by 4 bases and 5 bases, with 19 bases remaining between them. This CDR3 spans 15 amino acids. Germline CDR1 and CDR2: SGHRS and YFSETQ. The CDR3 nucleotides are TGCGCCAGCAGCCTTGATCCAGGGTCCCTCGACGAGCAGTACTTC. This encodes CASSLDPGSLDEQYF.

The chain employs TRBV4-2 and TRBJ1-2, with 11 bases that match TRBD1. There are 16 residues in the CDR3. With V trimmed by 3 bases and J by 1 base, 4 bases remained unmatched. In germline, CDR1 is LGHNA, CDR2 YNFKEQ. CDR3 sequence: CASSQEGQGGNYGYTF. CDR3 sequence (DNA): TGTGCCAGCAGCCAGGAGGGACAGGGGGGTAACTATGGCTACACCTTC.

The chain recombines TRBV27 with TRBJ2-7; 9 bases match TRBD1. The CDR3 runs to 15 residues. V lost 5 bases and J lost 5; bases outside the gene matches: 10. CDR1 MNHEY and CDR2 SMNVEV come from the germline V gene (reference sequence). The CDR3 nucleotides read TGTGCCAGCAGTCGCCGGGGACAGGGTAGCCACGAGCAGTACTTC. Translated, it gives CASSRRGQGSHEQYF.

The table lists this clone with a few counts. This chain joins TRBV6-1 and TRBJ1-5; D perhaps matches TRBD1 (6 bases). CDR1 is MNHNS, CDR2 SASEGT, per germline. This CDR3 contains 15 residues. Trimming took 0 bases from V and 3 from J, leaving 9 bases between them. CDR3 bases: TGTGCCAGCAGTGAAGCTACAGGGCACAATCAGCCCCAGCATTTT. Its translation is CASSEATGHNQPQHF.

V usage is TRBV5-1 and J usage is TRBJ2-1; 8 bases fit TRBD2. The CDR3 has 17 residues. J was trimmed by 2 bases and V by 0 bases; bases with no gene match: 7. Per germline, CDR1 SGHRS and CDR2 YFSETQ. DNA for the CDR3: TGCGCCAGCAGCTTGGTCCCTACTAGCGGAGCCTACAATGAGCAGTTCTTC. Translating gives CASSLVPTSGAYNEQFF.

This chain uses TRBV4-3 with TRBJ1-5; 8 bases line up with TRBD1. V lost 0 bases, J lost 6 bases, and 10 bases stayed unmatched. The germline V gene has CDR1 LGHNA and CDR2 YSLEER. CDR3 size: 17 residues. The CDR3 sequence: CASSQDSPPGTGQPQHF. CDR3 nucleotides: TGCGCCAGCAGCCAAGATTCCCCCCCGGGGACAGGTCAGCCCCAGCATTTT.

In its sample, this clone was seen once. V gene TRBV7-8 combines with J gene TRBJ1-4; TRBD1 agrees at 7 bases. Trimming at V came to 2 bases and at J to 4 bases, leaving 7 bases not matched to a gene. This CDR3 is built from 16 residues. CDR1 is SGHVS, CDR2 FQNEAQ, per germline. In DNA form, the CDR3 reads TGTGCCAGCAGCTTACCCCCAGGGGGACGTAATGAAAAACTGTTTTTT. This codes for CASSLPPGGRNEKLFF.

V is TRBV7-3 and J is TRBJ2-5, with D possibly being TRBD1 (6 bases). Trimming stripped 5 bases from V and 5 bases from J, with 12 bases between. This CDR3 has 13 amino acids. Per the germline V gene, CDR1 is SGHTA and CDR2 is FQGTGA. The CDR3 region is CASSPTGLETQYF. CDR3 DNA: TGTGCCAGCAGCCCCACAGGGCTTGAGACCCAGTACTTC.

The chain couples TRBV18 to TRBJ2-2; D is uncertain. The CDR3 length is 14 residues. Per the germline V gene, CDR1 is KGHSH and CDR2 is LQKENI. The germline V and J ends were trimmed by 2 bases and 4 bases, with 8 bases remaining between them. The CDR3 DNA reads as TGTGCCAGCTCACCAGACTCAACCACCGGGGAGCTGTTTTTT. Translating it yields CASSPDSTTGELFF. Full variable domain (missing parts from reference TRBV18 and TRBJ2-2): NAGVMQNPRHLVRRRGQEARLRCSPMKGHSHVYWYRQLPEEGLKFMVYLQKENIIDESGMPKERFSAEFPKEGPSILRIQQVVRGDSAAYFCASSPDSTTGELFFGEGSRLTVL.

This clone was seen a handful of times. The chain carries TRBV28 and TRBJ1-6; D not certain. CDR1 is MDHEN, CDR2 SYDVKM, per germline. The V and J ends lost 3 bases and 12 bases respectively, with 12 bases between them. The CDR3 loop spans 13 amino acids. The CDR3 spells CASSFKRSVPLHF. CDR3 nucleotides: TGTGCCAGCAGTTTTAAGCGGTCAGTACCCCTCCACTTT.

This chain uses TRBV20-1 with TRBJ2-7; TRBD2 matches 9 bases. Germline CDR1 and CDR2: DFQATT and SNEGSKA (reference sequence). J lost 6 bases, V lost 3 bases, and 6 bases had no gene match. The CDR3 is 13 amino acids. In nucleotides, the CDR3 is TGCAGTGCTAGTCGCGGGAGGGCCAGCGAGCAGTACTTC. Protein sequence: CSASRGRASEQYF.

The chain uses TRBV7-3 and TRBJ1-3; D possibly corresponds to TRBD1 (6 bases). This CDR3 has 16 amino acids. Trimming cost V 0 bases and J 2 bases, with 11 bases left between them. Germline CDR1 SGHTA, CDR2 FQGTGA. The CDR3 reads CASSLTGAGTGNTIYF. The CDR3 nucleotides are TGTGCCAGCAGCTTAACGGGGGCGGGCACTGGAAACACCATATATTTT.

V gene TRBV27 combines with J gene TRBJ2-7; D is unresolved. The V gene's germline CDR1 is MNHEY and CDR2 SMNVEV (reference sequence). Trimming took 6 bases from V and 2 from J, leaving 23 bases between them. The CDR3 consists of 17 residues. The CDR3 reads CASSLSPPRADTYEQYF. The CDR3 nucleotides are TGTGCCAGCAGCTTAAGTCCCCCCCGTGCAGATACCTACGAGCAGTACTTC.

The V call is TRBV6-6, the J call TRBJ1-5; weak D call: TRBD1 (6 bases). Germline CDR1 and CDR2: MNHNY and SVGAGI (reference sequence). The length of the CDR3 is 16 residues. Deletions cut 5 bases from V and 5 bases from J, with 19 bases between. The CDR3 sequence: CASSRTPDSSYQPQHF. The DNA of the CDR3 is TGTGCCAGCAGTCGAACCCCGGACAGTTCCTATCAGCCCCAGCATTTT.

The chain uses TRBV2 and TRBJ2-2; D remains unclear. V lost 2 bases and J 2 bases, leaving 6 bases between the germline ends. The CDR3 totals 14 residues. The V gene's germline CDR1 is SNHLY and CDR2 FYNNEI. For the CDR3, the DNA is TGTGCCAGCAGTGAACAGTTTAACACCGGGGAGCTGTTTTTT. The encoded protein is CASSEQFNTGELFF.

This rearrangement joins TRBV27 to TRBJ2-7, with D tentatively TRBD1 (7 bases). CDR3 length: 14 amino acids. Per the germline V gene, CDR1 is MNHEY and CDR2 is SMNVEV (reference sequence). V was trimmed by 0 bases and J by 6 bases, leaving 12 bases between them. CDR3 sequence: CASSLSGQGGEQYF. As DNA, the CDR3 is TGTGCCAGCAGTTTATCGGGGCAGGGGGGCGAGCAGTACTTC.

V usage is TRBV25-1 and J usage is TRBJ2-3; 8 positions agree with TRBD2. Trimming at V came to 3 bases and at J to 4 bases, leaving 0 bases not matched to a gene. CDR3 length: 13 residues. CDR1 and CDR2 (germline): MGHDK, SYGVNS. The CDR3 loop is CASSDGGADTQYF. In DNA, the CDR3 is TGTGCCAGCAGTGACGGGGGGGCAGATACGCAGTATTTT.

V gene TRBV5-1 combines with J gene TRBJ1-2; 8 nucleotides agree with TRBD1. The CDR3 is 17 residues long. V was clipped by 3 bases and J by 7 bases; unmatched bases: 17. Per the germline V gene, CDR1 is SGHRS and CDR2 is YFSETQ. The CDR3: CASSWSGTGISGGGYTF. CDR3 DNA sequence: TGCGCCAGCAGCTGGTCCGGGACAGGTATATCCGGAGGTGGCTACACCTTC.